This record covers a single TCR beta chain. The data belong to a study of T cells in Graves' hyperthyroidism and ophthalmopathy. Researchers amplified the TCR beta CDR3 regions from RNA transcripts. HTBI primers drove first-round RT-PCR of the TCR CDR3. TCRdb re-called the multiplex PCR reads through MiXCR, storing one row per CDR3 protein. The data hold 600,000 to 700,000 distinct CDR3 sequences, with 45% observed a single time. Germline-derived CDR1 and CDR2 are SNHLY and FYNNEI. The CDR3 has 14 residues. V lost 4 bases and J 6 bases, leaving 12 bases between the germline ends. V and J are TRBV2 and TRBJ2-2; TRBD1 is a possible D gene (7 bases). This clonotype was obtained from an adult man with Graves' disease, either hyperthyroidism or ophthalmopathy (not recorded which). Specimen: peripheral blood or thyroid tissue (not recorded which). CDR3 region: CASSGGRGAGELFF. CDR3 in DNA: TGTGCCAGCAGTGGTGGCAGGGGGGCCGGGGAGCTGTTTTTT.